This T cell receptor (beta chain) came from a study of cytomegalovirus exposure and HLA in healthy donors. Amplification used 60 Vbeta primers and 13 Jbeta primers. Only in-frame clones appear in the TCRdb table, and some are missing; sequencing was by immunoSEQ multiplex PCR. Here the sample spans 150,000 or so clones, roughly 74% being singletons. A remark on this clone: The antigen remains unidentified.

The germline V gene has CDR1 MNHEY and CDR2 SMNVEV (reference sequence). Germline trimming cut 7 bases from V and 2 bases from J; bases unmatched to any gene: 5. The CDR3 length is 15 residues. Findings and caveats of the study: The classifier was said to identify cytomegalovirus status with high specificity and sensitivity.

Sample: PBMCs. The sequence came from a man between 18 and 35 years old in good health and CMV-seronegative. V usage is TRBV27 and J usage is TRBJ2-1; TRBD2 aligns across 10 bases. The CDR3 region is CASTHSGGPYNEQFF. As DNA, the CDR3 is TGTGCCAGCACCCATAGCGGGGGGCCCTACAATGAGCAGTTCTTC.